Each of the 17 T cell receptor beta chains below was sequenced from the same sample in a study of OX40 agonist ivuxolimab in advanced cancers. Library prep was done by the immunoSEQ multiplex PCR assay. TCRdb re-hosts the immuneACCESS table, in-frame sequences only. Its copies lack some clones; in the studies checked, an unresolved V gene accounts for under half of them, and the cause for the rest is not known. The sample table contains about 84,000 clones; only one count was recorded for approximately 84% of them. 2.5% to 3% of the sample is taken by the ten largest. The source was CD4+ or CD8+ T cells sorted from blood, collected in a trial of the OX40 agonist ivuxolimab. These receptors originate from an adult with an advanced solid tumor such as melanoma, head and neck, liver or kidney cancer.

This chain links TRBV6-5 with TRBJ1-6, with D maybe TRBD1 (5 bases). Trimming stripped 6 bases from V and 9 bases from J, with 12 bases between. This CDR3 contains 13 residues. Germline CDR1 is MNHEY and CDR2 is SVGAGI. Here the CDR3 DNA reads TGTGCCAGCAGAGACAGTGTTGGTTCACCCCTCCACTTT. This translates into CASRDSVGSPLHF.

The chain couples TRBV11-2 to TRBJ1-1; no clear D. V was trimmed by 5 bases and J by 1 base, leaving 8 bases between them. There are 13 residues in the CDR3. Germline V gene data show CDR1 as SGHAT and CDR2 as FQNNGV. CDR3 bases: TGTGCCAGCAGCCCCCTGGGGAACACTGAAGCTTTCTTT. Residues: CASSPLGNTEAFF.

V and J are TRBV7-2 and TRBJ2-1; the match to TRBD1 covers 7 bases. CDR1 is SGHTA, CDR2 FQGNSA, per germline. V lost 6 bases to trimming and J lost 2 bases; unmatched junction nucleotides: 7. The CDR3 is 15 residues long. CDR3 in DNA: TGTGCCAGCAGGTGGGAGACAGGGCCCTACAATGAGCAGTTCTTC. Residues: CASRWETGPYNEQFF.

This chain joins TRBV7-2 and TRBJ1-1; D might be TRBD1 (5 bases). Trimming left V 5 bases short and J 2 bases short, with 9 bases between. Per the germline V gene, CDR1 is SGHTA and CDR2 is FQGNSA. This CDR3 region has 13 residues. The CDR3 region is CASSRDRNTEAFF. The CDR3 DNA reads as TGTGCCAGCAGCCGGGACCGAAACACTGAAGCTTTCTTT.

The CDR3 DNA reads as TGCGCCAGCTCAGGGACTAGCGGGGTTTACGGGGAGCTGTTTTTT. This sequence encodes CASSGTSGVYGELFF. This chain joins TRBV10-1 and TRBJ2-2; 13 bases fit TRBD2. This CDR3 has 15 residues. The germline V gene encodes CDR1 WNHNN and CDR2 SYGVQD (reference sequence). Trimming cost V 8 bases and J 7 bases; bases outside gene matches: 7.

CDR3 DNA sequence: TGTGCCAGCTCACGGGGGGGGGCCACCTACGAGCAGTACTTC. Encoded protein: CASSRGGATYEQYF. The rearrangement joins TRBV18 to TRBJ2-7, with D possibly TRBD2 on 7 matching bases. The CDR3 runs 14 residues. The germline CDR1 and CDR2 sequences are KGHSH and LQKENI. V dropped 4 bases and J dropped 2 bases, with 12 bases sitting between them.

The CDR3 bases are TGTGCCAGTAGTAGCAGGGGAGCTTCACCCCTCCACTTT. Translation: CASSSRGASPLHF. The chain links TRBV19 to TRBJ1-6; a possible D gene is TRBD1 (6 bases). Germline assignment: CDR1 LNHDA and CDR2 SQIVND (reference sequence). CDR3 length: 13 amino acids. V gave up 4 bases and J gave up 9 bases, with 10 bases separating them. The entire variable domain, with the rest obtained from reference TRBV19 and TRBJ1-6, is as follows: DGGITQSPKYLFRKEGQNVTLSCEQNLNHDAMYWYRQDPGQGLRLIYYSQIVNDFQKGDIAEGYSVSREKKESFPLTVTSAQKNPTAFYLCASSSRGASPLHFGNGTRLTVT.

As DNA, the CDR3 is TGCGCCAGCAGCCAAGATTTCGAGAATCCTAGCAATCAGCCCCAGCATTTT. Amino acids: CASSQDFENPSNQPQHF. The chain uses TRBV4-3 and TRBJ1-5; D call uncertain. Trimming took 0 bases from V and 0 from J, leaving 12 bases between them. Germline V lookup: CDR1 LGHNA, CDR2 YSLEER. The length of the CDR3 is 17 residues.

The chain has TRBV9 and TRBJ1-3; tentatively, D is TRBD1 (5 bases). Germline values: CDR1 SGDLS, CDR2 YYNGEE. Trimming left V 2 bases short and J 0 bases short, with 15 bases between. This CDR3 has 17 amino acids. The CDR3: CASSVTAGSGSGNTIYF. The DNA for the CDR3 is TGTGCCAGCAGCGTTACGGCAGGGTCGGGCTCTGGAAACACCATATATTTT.

This chain links TRBV9 with TRBJ1-6; D remains ambiguous. CDR1 is SGDLS, CDR2 YYNGEE, per germline. V was clipped by 5 bases and J by 0 bases, with 12 bases between them. The CDR3 totals 16 residues. The CDR3 reads CASSPQVSSYNSPLHF. In DNA form, the CDR3 reads TGTGCCAGCAGTCCTCAGGTTTCCTCCTATAATTCACCCCTCCACTTT. The whole variable domain, filled in from reference TRBV9 and TRBJ1-6, reads DSGVTQTPKHLITATGQRVTLRCSPRSGDLSVYWYQQSLDQGLQFLIQYYNGEERAKGNILERFSAQQFPDLHSELNLSSLELGDSALYFCASSPQVSSYNSPLHFGNGTRLTVT.

This chain links TRBV2 with TRBJ1-1; 7 positions match TRBD1. This CDR3 is built from 14 residues. Germline assignment: CDR1 SNHLY and CDR2 FYNNEI. After removal of 6 bases from V and 1 base from J, the junction contained 5 bases not matched to a gene. CDR3 in amino acids: CASSDRARNTEAFF. CDR3 nucleotide sequence: TGTGCCAGCAGCGACAGGGCCAGGAACACTGAAGCTTTCTTT.

The chain joins TRBV13 to TRBJ1-2; D remains unclear. This CDR3 has 12 amino acids. Germline lookup yields CDR1 PRHDT and CDR2 FYEKMQ (reference sequence). V lost 3 bases, J lost 7 bases, and 9 bases lay in between. The CDR3 sequence is CASSLAPGGYTF. The CDR3 DNA sequence: TGTGCCAGCAGCTTGGCTCCCGGTGGCTACACCTTC.

The CDR3 nucleotides are TGTGCCAGCAGTTTCCCTGGGACAGTCCAAACAAACTATGGCTACACCTTC. It encodes CASSFPGTVQTNYGYTF. J is TRBJ1-2 and V is TRBV28, with TRBD1 matching 7 bases. Germline trimming cut 3 bases from V and 2 bases from J; bases unmatched to any gene: 12. This CDR3 is built from 17 residues. Germline V gene sequence: CDR1 MDHEN, CDR2 SYDVKM.

The chain recombines TRBV30 with TRBJ2-2; possibly TRBD2 for D (5 bases). This CDR3 spans 15 amino acids. In germline, CDR1 is GTSNPN, CDR2 SVGIG (reference sequence). V was shortened by 0 bases and J by 4 bases, with 12 bases between the two germline ends. The CDR3 sequence: CAWSVAAARTGELFF. CDR3 in DNA: TGTGCCTGGAGTGTAGCGGCTGCTCGCACCGGGGAGCTGTTTTTT.

This rearrangement joins TRBV19 to TRBJ1-1; D unresolved. V was cut by 3 bases and J by 7 bases, with 12 bases left in between. CDR3 size: 13 residues. Germline V gene data show CDR1 as LNHDA and CDR2 as SQIVND (reference sequence). The CDR3: CASSIDLQNEAFF. CDR3 nucleotide sequence: TGTGCCAGTAGTATTGACTTACAGAATGAAGCTTTCTTT.

V usage is TRBV7-9 and J usage is TRBJ2-1; 14 bases are a match to TRBD2. The germline gives CDR1 SEHNR, CDR2 FQNEAQ (reference sequence). The CDR3 has 16 amino acids. The V segment lost 6 bases and the J segment 6 bases; nucleotides outside the gene matches: 7. The CDR3 DNA follows: TGTGCCAGCAGACCCCCGGGACTAGCGGGGGTCAATGAGCAGTTCTTC. Protein sequence: CASRPPGLAGVNEQFF.

This clone was seen only once. This sequence joins TRBV30 and TRBJ2-3, with D tentatively TRBD2 (6 bases). This CDR3 region has 14 residues. Germline V gene sequence: CDR1 GTSNPN, CDR2 SVGIG (reference sequence). The V end lost 0 bases, the J end lost 6 bases, and 13 bases lay between the germline ends. This CDR3 reads CAWSVLAGSDTQYF. The CDR3 DNA reads TGTGCCTGGAGTGTACTCGCGGGGAGTGATACGCAGTATTTT. Based on the CDR3 plus reference TRBV30 and TRBJ2-3, the full variable domain is SQTIHQWPATLVQPVGSPLSLECTVEGTSNPNLYWYRQAAGRGLQLLFYSVGIGQISSEVPQNLSASRPQDRQFILSSKKLLLSDSGFYLCAWSVLAGSDTQYFGPGTRLTVL.